This TCR beta chain is drawn from a study of blood T cell repertoires in COVID-19. This clone was picked up a small number of times. Here immunoSEQ multiplex PCR was the method, and the copy in TCRdb shows in-frame clones only, minus some. This sample has 110,000 or so clones, with around 84% found just once. The CDR3 is 16 residues long. Germline V lookup: CDR1 SGHTA, CDR2 FQGNSA. Trimming cost V 1 base and J 5 bases; bases outside gene matches: 6. The TCR sequence derives from a woman of 80 years or more with acute or convalescent COVID-19. The sequencing input was peripheral blood. The genes are TRBV7-2 and TRBJ2-3; 10 nucleotides agree with TRBD2. CDR3 amino acids: CASSLVASGSGDTQYF. The DNA of the CDR3 is TGTGCCAGCAGCTTAGTTGCTAGCGGGAGTGGAGATACGCAGTATTTT.